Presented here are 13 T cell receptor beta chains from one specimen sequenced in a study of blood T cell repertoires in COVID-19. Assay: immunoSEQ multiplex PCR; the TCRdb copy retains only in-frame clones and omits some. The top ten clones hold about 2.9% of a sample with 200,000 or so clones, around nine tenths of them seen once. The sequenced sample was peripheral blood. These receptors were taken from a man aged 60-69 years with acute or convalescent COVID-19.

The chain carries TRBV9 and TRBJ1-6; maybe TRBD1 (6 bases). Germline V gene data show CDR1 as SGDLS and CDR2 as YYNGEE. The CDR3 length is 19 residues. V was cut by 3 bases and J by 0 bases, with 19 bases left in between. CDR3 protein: CASSAIQQGTSSYNSPLHF. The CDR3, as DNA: TGTGCCAGCAGCGCAATACAACAGGGCACGAGCTCCTATAATTCACCCCTCCACTTT. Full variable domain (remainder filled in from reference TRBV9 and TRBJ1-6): DSGVTQTPKHLITATGQRVTLRCSPRSGDLSVYWYQQSLDQGLQFLIQYYNGEERAKGNILERFSAQQFPDLHSELNLSSLELGDSALYFCASSAIQQGTSSYNSPLHFGNGTRLTVT.

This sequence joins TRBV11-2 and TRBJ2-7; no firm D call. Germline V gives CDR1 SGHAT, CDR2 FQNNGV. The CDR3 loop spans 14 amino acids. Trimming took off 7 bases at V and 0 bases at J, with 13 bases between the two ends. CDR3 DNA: TGTGCCAGCATGAGAATGTGGAGCTCCTACGAGCAGTACTTC. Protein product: CASMRMWSSYEQYF.

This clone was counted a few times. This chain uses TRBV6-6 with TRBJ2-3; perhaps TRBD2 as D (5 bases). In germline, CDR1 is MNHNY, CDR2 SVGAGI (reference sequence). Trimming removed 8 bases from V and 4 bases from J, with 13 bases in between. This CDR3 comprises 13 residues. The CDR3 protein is CASSPMRADTQYF. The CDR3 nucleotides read TGTGCCAGCTCCCCTATGAGGGCAGATACGCAGTATTTT.

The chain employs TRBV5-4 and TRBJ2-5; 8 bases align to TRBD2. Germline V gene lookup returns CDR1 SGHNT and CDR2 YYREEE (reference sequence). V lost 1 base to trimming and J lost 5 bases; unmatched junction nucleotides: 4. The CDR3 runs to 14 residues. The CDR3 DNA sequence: TGTGCCAGCAGCTTGCCCGGGGGGGAGGAGACCCAGTACTTC. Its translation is CASSLPGGEETQYF.

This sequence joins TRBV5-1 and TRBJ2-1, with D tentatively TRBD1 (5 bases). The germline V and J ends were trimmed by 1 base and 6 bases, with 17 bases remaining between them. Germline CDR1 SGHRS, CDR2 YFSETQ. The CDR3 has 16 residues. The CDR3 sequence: CASSLSGREVTNEQFF. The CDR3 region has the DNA TGCGCCAGCAGCTTGTCAGGGCGCGAGGTTACCAATGAGCAGTTCTTC. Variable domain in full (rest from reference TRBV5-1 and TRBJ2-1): KAGVTQTPRYLIKTRGQQVTLSCSPISGHRSVSWYQQTPGQGLQFLFEYFSETQRNKGNFPGRFSGRQFSNSRSEMNVSTLELGDSALYLCASSLSGREVTNEQFFGPGTRLTVL.

The chain's CDR3 is CASSSPDRRANEKLFF. CDR3 DNA sequence: TGTGCCAGCAGCTCTCCTGACAGGCGTGCTAATGAAAAACTGTTTTTT. This chain links TRBV7-9 with TRBJ1-4; maybe TRBD1 (6 bases). CDR3 size: 16 residues. The V end lost 4 bases, the J end lost 3 bases, and 15 bases lay between the germline ends. The germline CDR1 and CDR2 sequences are SEHNR and FQNEAQ (reference sequence).

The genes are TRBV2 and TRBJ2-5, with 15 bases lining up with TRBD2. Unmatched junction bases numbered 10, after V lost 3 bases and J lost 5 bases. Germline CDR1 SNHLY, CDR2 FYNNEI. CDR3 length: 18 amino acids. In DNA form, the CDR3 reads TGTGCCAGCAGTGATCTCGGGACTAGCGGGGGGCCGGAGGAGACCCAGTACTTC. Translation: CASSDLGTSGGPEETQYF.

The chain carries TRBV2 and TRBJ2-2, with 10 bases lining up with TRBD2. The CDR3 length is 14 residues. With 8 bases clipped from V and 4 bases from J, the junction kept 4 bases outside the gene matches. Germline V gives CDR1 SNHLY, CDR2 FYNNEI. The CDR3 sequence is CASLLAGPTGELFF. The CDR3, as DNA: TGTGCCAGCCTACTAGCGGGGCCCACCGGGGAGCTGTTTTTT.

For the CDR3, the DNA is TGCAGCGTGGCTAAAACAGGGCCCAGCGGAAACACCATATATTTT. Residues: CSVAKTGPSGNTIYF. The chain couples TRBV29-1 to TRBJ1-3; possibly TRBD1 for D (6 bases). The CDR3 length is 15 residues. Germline V gives CDR1 SQVTM, CDR2 ANQGSEA. Trimming cost V 6 bases and J 4 bases, with 19 bases left between them.

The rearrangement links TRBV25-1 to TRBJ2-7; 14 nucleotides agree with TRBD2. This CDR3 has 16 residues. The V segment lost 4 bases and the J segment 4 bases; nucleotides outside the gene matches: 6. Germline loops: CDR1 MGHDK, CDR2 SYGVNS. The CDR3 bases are TGTGCCAGCAGTGCGGGACTAGCGGGGGATCTGTACGAGCAGTACTTC. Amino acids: CASSAGLAGDLYEQYF.

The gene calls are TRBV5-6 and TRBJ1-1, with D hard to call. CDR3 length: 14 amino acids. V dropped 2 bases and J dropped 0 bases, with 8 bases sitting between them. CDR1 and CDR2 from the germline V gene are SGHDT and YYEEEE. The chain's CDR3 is CASSFKYMNTEAFF. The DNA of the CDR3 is TGTGCCAGCAGCTTTAAATACATGAACACTGAAGCTTTCTTT.

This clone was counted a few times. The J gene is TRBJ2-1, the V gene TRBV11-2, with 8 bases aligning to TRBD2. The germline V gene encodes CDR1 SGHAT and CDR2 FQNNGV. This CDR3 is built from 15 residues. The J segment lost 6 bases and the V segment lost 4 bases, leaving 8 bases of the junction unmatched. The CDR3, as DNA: TGTGCCAGCAGCTCCAGCCGGGGGGGCCGCAATGAGCAGTTCTTC. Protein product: CASSSSRGGRNEQFF.

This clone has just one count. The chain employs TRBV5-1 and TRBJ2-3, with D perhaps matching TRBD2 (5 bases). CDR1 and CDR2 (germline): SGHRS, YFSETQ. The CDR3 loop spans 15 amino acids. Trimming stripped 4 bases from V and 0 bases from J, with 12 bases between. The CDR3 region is CASSRASQSTDTQYF. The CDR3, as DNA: TGCGCCAGCAGCCGGGCTAGCCAAAGCACAGATACGCAGTATTTT.